This TCR beta chain emerged from a study of blood T cell repertoires in COVID-19. On the study more broadly: Italy, Spain and the United States were the sources of the convalescent and acute COVID-19 samples.

From germline, CDR1 is SNHLY and CDR2 FYNNEI. This CDR3 has 14 residues. Trimming pared 5 bases from V and 2 bases from J, leaving 10 bases between. Exposed participants encountered a COVID-19 case during the 2 weeks preceding study entry. Per the authors' pipeline: Researchers report that nucleated cell counts were estimated from reference gene primer amplification. Using immunoSEQ multiplex PCR, the repertoire was profiled, and TCRdb retains in-frame clones only, with some absent. The DNA was the basis for D and trimming; V, J and clone size are from that table. The sample carries some 320,000 clones, more than 85% recorded once.

The chain recombines TRBV2 with TRBJ1-5, with D unclear. This TCR derives from a woman in her 30s who had been exposed to COVID-19. The specimen was PBMCs or T cells enriched from blood (not recorded which). The CDR3 sequence is CASSREEGNQPQHF. As DNA, the CDR3 is TGTGCCAGCAGTAGAGAGGAGGGCAATCAGCCCCAGCATTTT.